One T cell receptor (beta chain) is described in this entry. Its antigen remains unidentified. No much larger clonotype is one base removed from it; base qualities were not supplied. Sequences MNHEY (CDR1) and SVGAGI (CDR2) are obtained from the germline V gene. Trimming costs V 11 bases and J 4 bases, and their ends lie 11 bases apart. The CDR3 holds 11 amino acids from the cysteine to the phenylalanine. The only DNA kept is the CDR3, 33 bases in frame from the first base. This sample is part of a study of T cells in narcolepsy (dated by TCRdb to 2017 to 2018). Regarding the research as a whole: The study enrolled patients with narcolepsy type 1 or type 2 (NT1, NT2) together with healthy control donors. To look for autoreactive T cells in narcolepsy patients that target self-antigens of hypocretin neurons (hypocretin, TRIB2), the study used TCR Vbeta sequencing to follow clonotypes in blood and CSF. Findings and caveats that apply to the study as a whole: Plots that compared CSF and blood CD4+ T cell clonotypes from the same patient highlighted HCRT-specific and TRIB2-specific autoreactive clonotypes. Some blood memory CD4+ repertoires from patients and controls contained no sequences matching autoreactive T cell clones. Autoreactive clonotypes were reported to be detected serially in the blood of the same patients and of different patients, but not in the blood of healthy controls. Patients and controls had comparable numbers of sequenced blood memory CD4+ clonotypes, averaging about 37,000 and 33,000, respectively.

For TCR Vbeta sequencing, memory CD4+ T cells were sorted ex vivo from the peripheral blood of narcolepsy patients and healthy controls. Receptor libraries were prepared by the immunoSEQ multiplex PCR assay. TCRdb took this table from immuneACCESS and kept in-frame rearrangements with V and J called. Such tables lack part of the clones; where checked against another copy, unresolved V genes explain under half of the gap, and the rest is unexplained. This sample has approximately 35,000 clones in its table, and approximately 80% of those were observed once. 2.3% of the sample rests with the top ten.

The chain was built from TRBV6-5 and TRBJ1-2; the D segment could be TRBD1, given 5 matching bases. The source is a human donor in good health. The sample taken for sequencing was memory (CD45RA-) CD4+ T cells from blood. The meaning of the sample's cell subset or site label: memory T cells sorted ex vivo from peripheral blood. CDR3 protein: CAAGGIYGYTF. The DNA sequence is TGTGCCGCCGGGGGGATCTATGGCTACACCTTC.